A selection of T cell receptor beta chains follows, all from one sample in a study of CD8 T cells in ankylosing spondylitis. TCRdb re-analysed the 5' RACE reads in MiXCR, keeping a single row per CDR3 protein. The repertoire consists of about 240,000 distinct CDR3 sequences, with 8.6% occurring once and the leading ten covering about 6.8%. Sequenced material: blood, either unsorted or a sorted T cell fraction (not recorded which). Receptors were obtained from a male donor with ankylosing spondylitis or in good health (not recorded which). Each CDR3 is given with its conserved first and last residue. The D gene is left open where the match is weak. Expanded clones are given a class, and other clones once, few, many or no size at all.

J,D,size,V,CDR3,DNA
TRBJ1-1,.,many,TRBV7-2,CASSYGENTAFF,TGTGCCAGCAGCTACGGGGAGAACACGGCTTTCTTT
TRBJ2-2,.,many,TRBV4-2,CASWASLDHTGELFF,TGTGCCAGCTGGGCCTCTCTCGACCACACCGGGGAGCTGTTTTTT
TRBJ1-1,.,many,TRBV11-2,CASSSSGDSMGARLTEAFF,TGTGCCAGCAGCTCCTCCGGGGATTCAATGGGAGCGAGGTTGACTGAAGCTTTCTTT
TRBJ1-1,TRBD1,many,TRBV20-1,CSAQGTGRTEAFF,TGCAGTGCTCAGGGGACAGGGCGGACTGAAGCTTTCTTT
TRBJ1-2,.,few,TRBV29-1,CSASSGDYGYPF,TGCAGCGCTTCTTCCGGAGACTATGGCTACCCCTTC
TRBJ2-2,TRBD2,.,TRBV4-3,CASSPGGTRGLRTGELFF,TGCGCCAGCAGCCCCGGGGGGACTAGGGGCTTGAGGACCGGGGAGCTGTTTTTT
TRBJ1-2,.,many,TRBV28,CASSLGINYGYTF,TGTGCCAGCAGTCTCGGGATAAACTATGGCTACACCTTC
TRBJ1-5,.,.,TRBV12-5,CASGLMRYSNQPQHF,TGTGCTAGTGGTTTAATGCGTTATAGCAATCAGCCCCAGCATTTT
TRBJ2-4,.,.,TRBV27,CASSPQGTLAKNIQYF,TGTGCCAGCAGTCCCCAGGGGACACTAGCCAAAAACATTCAGTACTTC
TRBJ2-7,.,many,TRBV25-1,CASSEVGAWEQYF,TGTGCCAGCAGTGAAGTCGGTGCTTGGGAGCAGTACTTC
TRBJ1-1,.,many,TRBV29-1,CSVEGVGARNTEAFF,TGCAGCGTTGAAGGGGTGGGGGCGAGGAACACTGAAGCTTTCTTT
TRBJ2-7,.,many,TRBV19,CASRTGASTYEQYF,TGTGCCAGTCGAACCGGAGCCTCAACCTACGAGCAGTACTTC
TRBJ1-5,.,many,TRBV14,CASSPLGYDQPQHF,TGTGCCAGCAGCCCCCTAGGGTACGATCAGCCCCAGCATTTT
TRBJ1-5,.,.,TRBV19,CASSIQGPSSNQPQHF,TGTGCCAGTAGTATACAGGGGCCTTCTAGCAATCAGCCCCAGCATTTT
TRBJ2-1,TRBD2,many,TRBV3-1,CASSQDATSGGPYNEQFF,TGTGCCAGCAGCCAAGATGCAACAAGCGGGGGTCCCTACAATGAGCAGTTCTTC
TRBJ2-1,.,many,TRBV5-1,CASSLVARSYNEQFF,TGCGCCAGCAGCTTAGTAGCGAGGTCCTACAATGAGCAGTTCTTC
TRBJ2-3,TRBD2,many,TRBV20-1,CSARTSGSWTDTQYF,TGCAGTGCTAGGACTAGCGGGAGTTGGACAGATACGCAGTATTTT
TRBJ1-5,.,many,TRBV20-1,CSATLGAGDSNQPQHF,TGCAGTGCTACATTGGGCGCCGGGGATAGCAATCAGCCCCAGCATTTT
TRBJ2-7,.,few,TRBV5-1,CASRSDSSYEQYF,TGCGCCAGCAGGTCGGACAGCTCCTACGAGCAGTACTTC
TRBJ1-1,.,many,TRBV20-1,CSARDPQGSTEAFF,TGCAGTGCTAGAGATCCCCAGGGGAGCACTGAAGCTTTCTTT
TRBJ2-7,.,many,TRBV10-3,CAISESETRNYEQYF,TGTGCCATCAGTGAGTCCGAGACTAGAAATTACGAGCAGTACTTC
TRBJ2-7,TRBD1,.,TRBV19,CASSNPGQVTYEQYF,TGTGCCAGTAGTAATCCGGGACAGGTGACCTACGAGCAGTACTTC
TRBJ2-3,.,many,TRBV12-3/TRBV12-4,CASSLEITDTQYF,TGTGCCAGCAGTTTAGAAATTACAGATACGCAGTATTTT
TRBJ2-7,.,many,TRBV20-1,CSAASDSYEQYF,TGCAGTGCTGCTAGCGACTCCTACGAGCAGTACTTC
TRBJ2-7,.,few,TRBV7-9,CASSFQPGTLAPHEQYF,TGTGCCAGCAGCTTTCAACCGGGGACGTTAGCTCCCCACGAGCAGTACTTC
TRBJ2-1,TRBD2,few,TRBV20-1,CSARGTSGNNEQFF,TGCAGTGCTAGAGGGACTAGCGGAAACAATGAGCAGTTCTTC
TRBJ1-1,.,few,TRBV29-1,CSVVRQQNTEAFF,TGCAGCGTTGTCAGGCAGCAGAACACTGAAGCTTTCTTT
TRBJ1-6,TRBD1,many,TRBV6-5,CASSWDRGRLSPLHF,TGTGCCAGCAGTTGGGACAGGGGGCGTTTATCACCCCTCCACTTT
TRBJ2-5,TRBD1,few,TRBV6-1,CASSAGDRGQETQYF,TGTGCCAGCAGTGCCGGGGACAGGGGACAAGAGACCCAGTACTTC
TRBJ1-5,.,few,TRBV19,CASSLLGSNQPQHF,TGTGCCAGTAGCCTCCTGGGGAGCAATCAGCCCCAGCATTTT
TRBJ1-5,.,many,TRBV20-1,CSAKRGEQPQHF,TGCAGTGCTAAGCGGGGAGAACAGCCCCAGCATTTT
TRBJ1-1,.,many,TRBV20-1,CSAGRGHDTEAFF,TGCAGTGCCGGGAGGGGTCATGACACTGAAGCTTTCTTT
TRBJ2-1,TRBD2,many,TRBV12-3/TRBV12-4,CASSRGLAGGENEQFF,TGTGCCAGCAGTCGAGGACTAGCGGGAGGTGAAAATGAGCAGTTCTTC
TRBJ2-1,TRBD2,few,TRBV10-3,CAISGTSDNEQFF,TGTGCCATCAGTGGGACTAGCGACAATGAGCAGTTCTTC
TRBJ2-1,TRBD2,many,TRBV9,CASSDSGGDNEQFF,TGTGCCAGCAGCGATAGCGGGGGGGACAATGAGCAGTTCTTC
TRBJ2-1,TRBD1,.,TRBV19,CASSKRTGYNEQFF,TGTGCCAGTAGTAAGCGGACAGGTTACAATGAGCAGTTCTTC
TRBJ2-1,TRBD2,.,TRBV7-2,CASIPNGPGGAYNEQFF,TGTGCCAGCATCCCGAACGGGCCGGGGGGGGCCTACAATGAGCAGTTCTTC
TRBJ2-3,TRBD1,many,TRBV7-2,CASSRDRGDTQYF,TGTGCCAGCAGCCGTGACAGGGGAGATACGCAGTATTTT
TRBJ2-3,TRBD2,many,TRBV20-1,CSARDFQREADTQYF,TGCAGTGCTAGAGATTTTCAGCGGGAGGCAGATACGCAGTATTTT
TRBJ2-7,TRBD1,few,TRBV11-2,CASSFQGQGGSYEQYF,TGTGCCAGCAGCTTCCAGGGACAGGGGGGGTCCTACGAGCAGTACTTC
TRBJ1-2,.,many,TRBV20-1,CSAGSGSGYTF,TGCAGTGCCGGGTCAGGGTCTGGCTACACCTTC
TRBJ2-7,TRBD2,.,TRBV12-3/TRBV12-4,CASSLPSGRNGEQYF,TGTGCCAGCAGCCTGCCTAGCGGGAGAAATGGCGAGCAGTACTTC
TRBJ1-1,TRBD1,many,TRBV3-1,CASSQDLQGHAEAFF,TGTGCCAGCAGCCAGGACTTACAGGGGCACGCTGAAGCTTTCTTT
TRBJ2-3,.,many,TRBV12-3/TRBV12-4,CASSLPTDTQYF,TGCGCCAGCAGCTTACCCACAGATACGCAGTATTTT
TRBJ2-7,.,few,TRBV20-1,CSAPLGAGEQYF,TGCAGTGCTCCGCTTGGGGCTGGGGAGCAGTACTTC
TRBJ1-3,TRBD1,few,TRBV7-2,CASSPHGGGPGNTIYF,TGTGCCAGCAGCCCCCATGGAGGGGGCCCTGGAAACACCATATATTTT
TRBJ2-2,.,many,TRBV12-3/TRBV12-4,CASRLMSGSLLHTGELFF,TGTGCCAGCAGGCTGATGTCCGGATCACTACTTCACACCGGGGAGCTGTTTTTT
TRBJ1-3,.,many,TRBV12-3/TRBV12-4,CASSFRQPGSGNTIYF,TGTGCCAGCAGTTTTCGGCAACCAGGGTCAGGAAACACCATATATTTT
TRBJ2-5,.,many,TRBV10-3,CAISVSGETQYF,TGTGCCATCAGTGTGAGCGGAGAGACCCAGTACTTC
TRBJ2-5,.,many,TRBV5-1,CASSLVPLAYETQYF,TGCGCCAGCAGCTTGGTCCCTCTGGCGTACGAGACCCAGTACTTC
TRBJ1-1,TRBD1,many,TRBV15,CATSREQGVRTEAFF,TGTGCCACCAGCCGGGAACAGGGGGTTCGCACTGAAGCTTTCTTT
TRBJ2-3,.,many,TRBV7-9,CASSLEGGLSTDTQYF,TGTGCCAGCAGCTTAGAAGGGGGACTTAGCACAGATACGCAGTATTTT
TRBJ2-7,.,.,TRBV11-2,CASSLEGLGGASYEQYF,TGTGCCAGCAGCTTAGAGGGCTTAGGGGGGGCATCCTACGAGCAGTACTTC
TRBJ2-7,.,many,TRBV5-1,CASSLGDPGYEQYF,TGCGCCAGCAGCTTGGGGGACCCTGGTTACGAGCAGTACTTC